This is a list of T cell receptor beta chains from one sample in a study of cytomegalovirus exposure and HLA in healthy donors. This table comes from immunoSEQ multiplex PCR, and its TCRdb copy is limited to in-frame clones, with some not included. The profile shows about 130,000 clones, 75% to 90% of them singletons. Sequenced input: PBMCs. The receptors were gathered from a woman aged 40 to 50 in good health and CMV-seropositive. Each CDR3 is given with its conserved first and last residue. The D gene is left open where the match is weak. Not every row has a clone size; where given, it reads once, few, many or a size class.

v_gene,j_gene,len,abundance,d_gene,CDR3nt,CDR3aa
TRBV5-1,TRBJ2-7,14,few,TRBD1,TGCGCCAGCAGCGTCCGGGACAGGGGCTACGAGCAGTACTTC,CASSVRDRGYEQYF
TRBV9,TRBJ1-3,13,-,-,TGTGCCAGCAGCGCGGGAAATGGAAACACCATATATTTT,CASSAGNGNTIYF
TRBV30,TRBJ2-7,11,-,-,TGTGCCTGGAGCTTATCCTACGAGCAGTACTTC,CAWSLSYEQYF
TRBV5-6,TRBJ2-7,15,-,TRBD1,TGTGCCAGCAGCTTGCCCGGGACAGCCGTCTACGAGCAGTACTTC,CASSLPGTAVYEQYF
TRBV11-2,TRBJ2-1,15,-,-,TGTGCCAGCACTCCCGCCCTATTTTCCTACAATGAGCAGTTCTTC,CASTPALFSYNEQFF
TRBV29-1,TRBJ2-1,15,-,TRBD1,TGCAGCGTTGTGGGGTCGCGACAGGGGAACAATGAGCAGTTCTTC,CSVVGSRQGNNEQFF
TRBV2,TRBJ2-7,13,-,TRBD1,TGTGCCAGCAGGGACAGGATTCCCTACGAGCAGTACTTC,CASRDRIPYEQYF
TRBV9,TRBJ2-1,16,-,TRBD2,TGTGCCAGCAGCGAGGGCTCGGGACTAGCGGAAAATGAGCAGTTCTTC,CASSEGSGLAENEQFF
TRBV2,TRBJ1-4,13,once,-,TGTGCCAGCAGTGGCAGGGCGAATGAAAAACTGTTTTTT,CASSGRANEKLFF
TRBV25-1,TRBJ2-1,14,-,TRBD2,TGTGCCAGCAGCCTGGGACTAGTCTACAATGAGCAGTTCTTC,CASSLGLVYNEQFF
TRBV9,TRBJ2-5,15,-,-,TGTGCCAGCAGCGTAGGAGGGAGGAGCCAAGAGACCCAGTACTTC,CASSVGGRSQETQYF
TRBV27,TRBJ2-7,14,-,-,TGTGCCAGCAGTTCCTCGCCGAGCTCCTACGAGCAGTACTTC,CASSSSPSSYEQYF
TRBV27,TRBJ1-6,17,-,TRBD1,TGTGCCAGCCACCACAGGACAGGGGGCTCCTATAATTCACCCCTCCACTTT,CASHHRTGGSYNSPLHF
TRBV4-1,TRBJ2-3,18,once,TRBD2,TGCGCCAGCAGCCAAGATGGACTTAGCGGGAGTCCCACAGATACGCAGTATTTT,CASSQDGLSGSPTDTQYF
TRBV5-1,TRBJ1-6,14,-,-,TGCGCCAGCAGCTACATGACAGATAATTCACCCCTCCACTTT,CASSYMTDNSPLHF
TRBV4-1,TRBJ1-2,15,-,-,TGCGCCAGCAGCCAAGTGACAGAAAGCAACTATGGCTACACCTTC,CASSQVTESNYGYTF
TRBV5-4,TRBJ1-1,13,few,-,TGTGCCAGCAGCTTCAGGGCTGGCACTGAAGCTTTCTTT,CASSFRAGTEAFF
TRBV2,TRBJ1-5,13,-,TRBD1,TGTGCCAGCAGTTCGACAGGGGATCAGCCCCAGCATTTT,CASSSTGDQPQHF
TRBV7-9,TRBJ1-2,15,-,-,TGTGCCAGCAGCTCCGGTGCAGGGAAGGTCTATGGCTACACCTTC,CASSSGAGKVYGYTF
TRBV6-1,TRBJ2-3,15,once,TRBD2,TGTGCCAGCAGTGAAGACGGACTAGCGATAGATACGCAGTATTTT,CASSEDGLAIDTQYF
TRBV7-3,TRBJ1-5,14,-,TRBD1,TGTGCCAGCAGCCCGACAGGGGGAGATCAGCCCCAGCATTTT,CASSPTGGDQPQHF
TRBV15,TRBJ2-3,16,-,TRBD1,TGTGCCACCAGCAGAGATGGACAGGGAGGAACAGATACGCAGTATTTT,CATSRDGQGGTDTQYF
TRBV2,TRBJ2-3,14,-,TRBD1,TGTGCCAGCAGGAGGACAGGGCGCACAGATACGCAGTATTTT,CASRRTGRTDTQYF
TRBV11-1,TRBJ2-1,16,medium-sized,TRBD2,TGTGCCAGCAGCCCCTCCGGGACTAGAAAGGACAATGAGCAGTTCTTC,CASSPSGTRKDNEQFF
TRBV7-2,TRBJ1-6,14,-,TRBD1,TGTGCCAGCAGCCAACAGGGGAGTAATTCACCCCTCCACTTT,CASSQQGSNSPLHF
TRBV18,TRBJ1-6,17,-,-,TGTGCCAGCTCACCCCGGACTGATTCCTCCTATAATTCACCCCTCCACTTT,CASSPRTDSSYNSPLHF
TRBV25-1,TRBJ2-5,16,-,TRBD1,TGTGCCAGCAGTGAAGGGGGACAGGGCAGCTGGGAGACCCAGTACTTC,CASSEGGQGSWETQYF
TRBV4-2,TRBJ2-2,16,-,TRBD2,TGTGCCAGCAGCCGGACCGGGGGGGGAAGGGTCGGGGAGCTGTTTTTT,CASSRTGGGRVGELFF
TRBV29-1,TRBJ2-7,15,-,TRBD2,TGCAGCGTTGCAGGACTAGCGGGAGGGGAATACGAGCAGTACTTC,CSVAGLAGGEYEQYF
TRBV5-1,TRBJ2-1,14,-,TRBD1,TGCGCCAGCAGCTTGGGGACAGGAGGCAATGAGCAGTTCTTC,CASSLGTGGNEQFF
TRBV4-2,TRBJ1-1,15,-,TRBD1,TGTGCCAGCAGCCATCTAGGGACAGGGCTCACTGAAGCTTTCTTT,CASSHLGTGLTEAFF